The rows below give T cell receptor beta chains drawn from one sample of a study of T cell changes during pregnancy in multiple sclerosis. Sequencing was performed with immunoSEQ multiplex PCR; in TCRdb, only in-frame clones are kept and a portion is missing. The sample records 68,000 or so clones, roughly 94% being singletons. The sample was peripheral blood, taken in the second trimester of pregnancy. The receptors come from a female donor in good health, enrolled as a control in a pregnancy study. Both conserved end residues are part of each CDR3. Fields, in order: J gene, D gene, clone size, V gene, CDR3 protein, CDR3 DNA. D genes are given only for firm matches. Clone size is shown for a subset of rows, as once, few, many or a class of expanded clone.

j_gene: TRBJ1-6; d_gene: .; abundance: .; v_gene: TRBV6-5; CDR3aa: CASSYSGSSYNSPLHF; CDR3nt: TGTGCCAGCAGTTACTCTGGGAGCTCCTATAATTCACCCCTCCACTTT
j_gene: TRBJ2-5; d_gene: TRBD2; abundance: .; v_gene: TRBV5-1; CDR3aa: CASSLQPSGPTGGTQYF; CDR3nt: TGCGCCAGCAGCCTACAACCTAGCGGCCCCACCGGCGGGACCCAGTACTTC
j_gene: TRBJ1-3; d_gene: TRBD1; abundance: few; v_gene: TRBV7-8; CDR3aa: CASSLKGQDSGNTIYF; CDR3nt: TGTGCCAGCAGCTTAAAGGGACAGGACTCTGGAAACACCATATATTTT
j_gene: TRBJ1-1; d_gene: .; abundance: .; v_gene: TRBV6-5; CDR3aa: CASKKDVRGSVIF; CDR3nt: TGTGCCAGCAAAAAGGACGTACGAGGGTCGGTGATCTTT
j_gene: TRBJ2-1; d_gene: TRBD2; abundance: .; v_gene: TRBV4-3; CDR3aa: CASSQARGSFDEQFF; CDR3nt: TGCGCCAGCAGCCAAGCCCGCGGGAGTTTCGATGAGCAGTTCTTC
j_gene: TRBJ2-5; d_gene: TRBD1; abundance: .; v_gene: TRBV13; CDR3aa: CASTLTGGTQYF; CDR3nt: TGTGCCAGCACCCTGACAGGGGGGACCCAGTACTTC
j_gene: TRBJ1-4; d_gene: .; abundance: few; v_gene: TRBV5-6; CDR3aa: CASSLREPNEKLFF; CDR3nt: TGTGCCAGCAGCTTGCGGGAACCCAATGAAAAACTGTTTTTT
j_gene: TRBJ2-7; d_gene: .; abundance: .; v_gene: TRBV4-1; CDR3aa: CASSLQPTGSLQYF; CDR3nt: TGCGCCAGCAGCCTCCAGCCCACAGGGTCTTTGCAGTACTTC
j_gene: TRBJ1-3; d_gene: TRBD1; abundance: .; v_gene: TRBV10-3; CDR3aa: CAISESFDRATGNTIYF; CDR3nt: TGTGCCATCAGTGAGTCGTTTGACAGGGCAACTGGAAACACCATATATTTT
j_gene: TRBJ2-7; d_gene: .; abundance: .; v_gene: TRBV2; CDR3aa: CASSEGRTPLYEQYF; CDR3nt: TGTGCCAGCAGTGAAGGCAGAACCCCTCTTTACGAGCAGTACTTC
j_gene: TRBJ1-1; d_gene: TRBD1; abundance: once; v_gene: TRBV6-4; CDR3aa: CASSDTGDSTEAFF; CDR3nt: TGTGCCAGCAGTGACACGGGGGACAGCACTGAAGCTTTCTTT
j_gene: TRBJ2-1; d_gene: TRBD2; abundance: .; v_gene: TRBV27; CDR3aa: CASSLFPAGGNNEQFF; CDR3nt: TGTGCCAGCAGTTTATTTCCAGCGGGAGGGAACAATGAGCAGTTCTTC
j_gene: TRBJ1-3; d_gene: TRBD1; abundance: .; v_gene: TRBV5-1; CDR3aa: CASSLGQGAGGNTIYF; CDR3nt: TGCGCCAGCAGCTTAGGACAGGGGGCAGGAGGAAACACCATATATTTT
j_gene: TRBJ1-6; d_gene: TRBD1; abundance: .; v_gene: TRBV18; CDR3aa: CASSPLEGADNSPLHF; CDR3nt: TGTGCCAGCTCACCTTTGGAGGGGGCAGATAATTCACCCCTCCACTTT
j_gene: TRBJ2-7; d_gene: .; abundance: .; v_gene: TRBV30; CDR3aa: CAWSQTYEQYF; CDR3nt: TGTGCCTGGAGTCAGACCTACGAGCAGTACTTC
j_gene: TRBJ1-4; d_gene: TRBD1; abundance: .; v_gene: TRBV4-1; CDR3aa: CASSQEEGATNEKLFF; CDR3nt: TGCGCCAGCAGCCAAGAGGAGGGGGCGACTAATGAAAAACTGTTTTTT
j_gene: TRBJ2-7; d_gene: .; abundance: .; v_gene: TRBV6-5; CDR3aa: CATSEGPSSYEQYF; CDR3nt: TGTGCCACCTCGGAGGGACCCAGCTCCTACGAGCAGTACTTC
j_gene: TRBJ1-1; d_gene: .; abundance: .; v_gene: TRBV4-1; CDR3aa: CASSAQGNTEAFF; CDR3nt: TGCGCCAGCAGCGCGCAGGGGAACACTGAAGCTTTCTTT
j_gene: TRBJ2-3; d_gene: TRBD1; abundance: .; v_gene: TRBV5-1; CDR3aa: CASSPGEQGNTQYF; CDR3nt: TGCGCCAGCAGCCCCGGGGAACAGGGGAATACGCAGTATTTT
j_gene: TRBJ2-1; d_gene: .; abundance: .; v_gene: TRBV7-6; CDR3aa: CASSLIARGSTYNEQFF; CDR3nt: TGTGCCAGCAGCTTAATTGCGAGGGGGAGTACCTACAATGAGCAGTTCTTC
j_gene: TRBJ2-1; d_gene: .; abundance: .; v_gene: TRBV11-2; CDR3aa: CASSYGGGEQFF; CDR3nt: TGTGCCAGCAGCTATGGAGGAGGAGAGCAGTTCTTC
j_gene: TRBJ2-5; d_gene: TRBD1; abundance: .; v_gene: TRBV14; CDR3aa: CASSQDFRGQGVQETQYF; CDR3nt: TGTGCCAGCAGCCAAGATTTCCGCGGACAGGGGGTACAAGAGACCCAGTACTTC
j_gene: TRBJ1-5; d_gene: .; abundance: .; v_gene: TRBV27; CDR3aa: CASSTTRDQPQHF; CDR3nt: TGTGCCAGCAGTACCACCCGGGATCAGCCCCAGCATTTT